The present T cell receptor (beta chain) was sequenced within a study of T cells in Graves' hyperthyroidism and ophthalmopathy. About the research overall: Blood from the periphery was taken at initial diagnosis, before any treatment. Points from the study as a whole: Blood samples included most of the expanded thyroid clonotypes exceeding 0.001.

TCR beta CDR3 region amplification was performed from RNA transcripts. The HTBI primer set was used in a first-round RT-PCR of the TCR CDR3. TCRdb re-analysed the multiplex PCR reads in MiXCR, keeping a single row per CDR3 protein. The sample contains some 180,000 distinct CDR3 sequences, around 15% of which appear only once. Germline loops: CDR1 SGHNT, CDR2 YYREEE (reference sequence). The CDR3 has 13 amino acids. Trimming took off 2 bases at V and 11 bases at J, with 16 bases between the two ends. Remarks on this clonotype: The antigen remains unidentified.

The TCR comes from a woman aged 45 to 65 with Graves' hyperthyroidism. The chain is built from TRBV5-4 and TRBJ1-2; D is undetermined. What was sequenced was blood. CDR3 sequence reads: CASSFEWAELYTF. The DNA for the CDR3 is TGTGCCAGCAGCTTCGAATGGGCAGAACTATACACCTTC.